A selection of T cell receptor beta chains follows, all from one sample in a study of T cell repertoires in cytomegalovirus infection. TCRdb called the reads again in MiXCR, with one record for every CDR3 protein. The table shows hundreds of thousands of distinct CDR3 sequences, with approximately 30% occurring only once. For these receptors, no antigen is known. The sequencing used cultured CD8+ T cells from PBMCs, collected from culture after CMV antigen stimulation. These TCRs come from a human donor in good health (CMV status not recorded). Some clones in this sample may be carry-over from other donors' samples. CDR3s include the opening cysteine and the closing phenylalanine or tryptophan.

cdr3_aa	v_call	j_call
CASSSEGTSGLPNEQFF	TRBV7-9	TRBJ2-1
CASLTDEPGGRRAEGSLHF	TRBV7-9	TRBJ1-6
CASSPRGLEVYEQYF	TRBV7-6	TRBJ2-7
CASSSWVSGETQYF	TRBV28	TRBJ2-5
CASSPTAPLSTDTQYF	TRBV7-2	TRBJ2-3
CASSRGGTAYNEQFF	TRBV7-8	TRBJ2-1
CASTLTGGLIDEQFF	TRBV5-6	TRBJ2-1
CASSLLGGGEVAKNIQYF	TRBV7-9	TRBJ2-4
CASSPGTGARQPQHF	TRBV27	TRBJ1-5
CASTFTEFAQDEQFF	TRBV6-1	TRBJ2-1
CASSHRGKNTEAFF	TRBV6-6	TRBJ1-1
CASSLGTSGAPRDNEQFF	TRBV5-6	TRBJ2-1
CASSQDSQDTQYF	TRBV4-3	TRBJ2-3
CASSLADRGNTEAFF	TRBV7-9	TRBJ1-1
CASSLAGGGPLDEQFF	TRBV7-4	TRBJ2-1
CASRSGTGINTGELFF	TRBV6-5	TRBJ2-2
CASSPPVGRKAEAFF	TRBV18	TRBJ1-1
CSARTGNSNQPQHF	TRBV20-1	TRBJ1-5
CASSPRRDEQYF	TRBV7-8	TRBJ2-7
CASSLEGATYGYTF	TRBV5-4	TRBJ1-2
CASSPTPRDGYTF	TRBV6-6	TRBJ1-2
CASSFKYRASTYEQYF	TRBV7-8	TRBJ2-7
CASSSPGNLRYNEQFF	TRBV7-2	TRBJ2-1
CASSSISSGGPGQETQYF	TRBV7-9	TRBJ2-5
CSVEGWTSQETQYF	TRBV29-1	TRBJ2-5
CASIRRSTEAFF	TRBV2	TRBJ1-1
CASSIDRERETQYF	TRBV5-6	TRBJ2-5
CASSSTPGQGVQYF	TRBV7-8	TRBJ2-3
CASGYGVNTEAFF	TRBV12-5	TRBJ1-1
CASSLAPRQTNTGELFF	TRBV7-6	TRBJ2-2
CASSLEASIDTQYF	TRBV5-1	TRBJ2-3
CASSQGPTVINQPQHF	TRBV4-1	TRBJ1-5
CASSLISGGYYNEQFF	TRBV7-8	TRBJ2-1
CASSPTRDGNSPLHF	TRBV6-1	TRBJ1-6
CASSHRLAGLNNEQFF	TRBV7-9	TRBJ2-1
CASRGSRTDTQYF	TRBV27	TRBJ2-3
CASSRRAGPFTDTQYF	TRBV7-6	TRBJ2-3
CASIGMGGESTGELFF	TRBV19	TRBJ2-2
CASSYGTGGAANEKLFF	TRBV6-1	TRBJ1-4
CASSQSGGTSGQETQYF	TRBV4-1	TRBJ2-5
CASSQGQSSGNTIYF	TRBV4-1	TRBJ1-3
CASSEGPAEPYEQYF	TRBV2	TRBJ2-7
CASGWITGTAPIKDEKLFF	TRBV6-2/TRBV6-3	TRBJ1-4
CASSLEVPNEKLFF	TRBV7-9	TRBJ1-4
CASSAHWTYQETQYF	TRBV6-1	TRBJ2-5
CASSLRQVQETQYF	TRBV7-9	TRBJ2-5
CASTETGGNTEAFF	TRBV5-4	TRBJ1-1
CASSVQVTNEKLFF	TRBV10-2	TRBJ1-4